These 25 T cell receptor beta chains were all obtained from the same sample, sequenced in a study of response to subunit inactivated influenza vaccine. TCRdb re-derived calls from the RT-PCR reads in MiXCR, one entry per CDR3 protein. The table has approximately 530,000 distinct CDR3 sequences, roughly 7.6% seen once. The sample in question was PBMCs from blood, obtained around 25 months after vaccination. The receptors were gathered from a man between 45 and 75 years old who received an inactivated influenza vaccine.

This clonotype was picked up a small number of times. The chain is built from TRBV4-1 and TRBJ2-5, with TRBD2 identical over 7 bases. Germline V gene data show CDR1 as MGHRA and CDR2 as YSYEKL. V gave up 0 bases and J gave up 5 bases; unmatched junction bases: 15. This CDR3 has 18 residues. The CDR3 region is CASSQDRGGSLSLETQYF. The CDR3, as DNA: TGCGCCAGCAGCCAAGATCGCGGCGGGAGCCTTTCTCTGGAGACCCAGTACTTC.

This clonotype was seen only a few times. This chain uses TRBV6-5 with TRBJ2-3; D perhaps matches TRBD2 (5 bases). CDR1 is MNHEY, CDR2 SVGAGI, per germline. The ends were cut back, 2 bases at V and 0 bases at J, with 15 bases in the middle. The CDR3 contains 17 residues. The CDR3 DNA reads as TGTGCCAGCAGTTACGATGGGCGGGTCAAGAGCACAGATACGCAGTATTTT. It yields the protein CASSYDGRVKSTDTQYF.

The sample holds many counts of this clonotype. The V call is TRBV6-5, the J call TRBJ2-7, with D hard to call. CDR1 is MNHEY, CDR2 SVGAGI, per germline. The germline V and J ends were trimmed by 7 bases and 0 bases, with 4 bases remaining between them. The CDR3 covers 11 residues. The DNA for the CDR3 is TGTGCCAGCAAAAACTCCTACGAGCAGTACTTC. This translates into CASKNSYEQYF.

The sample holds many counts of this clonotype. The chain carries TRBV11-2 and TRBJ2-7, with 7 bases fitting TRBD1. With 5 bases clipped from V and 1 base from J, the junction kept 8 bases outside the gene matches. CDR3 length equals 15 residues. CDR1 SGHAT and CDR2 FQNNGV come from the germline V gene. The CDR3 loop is CASSPSYRGSYEQYF. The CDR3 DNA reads TGTGCCAGCAGCCCCAGCTACAGGGGTTCCTACGAGCAGTACTTC.

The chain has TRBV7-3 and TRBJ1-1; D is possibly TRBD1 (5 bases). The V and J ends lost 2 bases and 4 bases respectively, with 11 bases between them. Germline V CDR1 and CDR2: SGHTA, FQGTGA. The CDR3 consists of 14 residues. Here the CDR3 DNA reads TGTGCCAGCAGCTTAGGCCCCGGGACCACTGAAGCTTTCTTT. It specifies CASSLGPGTTEAFF.

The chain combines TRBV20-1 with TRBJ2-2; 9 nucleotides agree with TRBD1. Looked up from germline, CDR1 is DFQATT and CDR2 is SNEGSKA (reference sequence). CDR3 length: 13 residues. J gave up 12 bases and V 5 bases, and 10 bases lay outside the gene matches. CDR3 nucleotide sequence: TGCAGTGCTTTATTACAGGGGGCGGCTAAGCTGTTTTTT. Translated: CSALLQGAAKLFF.

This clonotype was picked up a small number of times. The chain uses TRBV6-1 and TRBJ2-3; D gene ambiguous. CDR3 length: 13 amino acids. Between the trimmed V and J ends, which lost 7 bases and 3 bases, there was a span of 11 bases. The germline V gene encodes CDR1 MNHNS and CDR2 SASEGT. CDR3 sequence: CASTISVTDTQYF. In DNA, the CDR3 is TGTGCCAGCACCATCTCTGTGACAGATACGCAGTATTTT.

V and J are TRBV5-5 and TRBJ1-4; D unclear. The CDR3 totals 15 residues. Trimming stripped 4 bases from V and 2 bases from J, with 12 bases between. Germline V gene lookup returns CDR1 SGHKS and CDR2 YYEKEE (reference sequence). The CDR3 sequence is CASSPVGSTNEKLFF. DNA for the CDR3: TGTGCCAGCAGCCCCGTGGGGTCTACTAATGAAAAACTGTTTTTT.

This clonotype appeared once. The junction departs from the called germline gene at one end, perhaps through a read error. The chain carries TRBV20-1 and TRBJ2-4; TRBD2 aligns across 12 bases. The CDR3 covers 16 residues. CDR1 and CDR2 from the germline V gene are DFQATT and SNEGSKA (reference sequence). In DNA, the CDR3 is TGCTGTGCCGCACGACTAGCGGGAGAGCCCCTAAACATTCAGTACTTC. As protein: CCAARLAGEPLNIQYF.

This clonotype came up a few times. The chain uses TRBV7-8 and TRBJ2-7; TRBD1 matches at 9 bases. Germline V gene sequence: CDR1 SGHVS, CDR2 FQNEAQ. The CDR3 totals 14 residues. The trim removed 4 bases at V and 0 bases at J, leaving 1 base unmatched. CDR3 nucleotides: TGTGCCAGCAGCTGGGACAGGGTCTCCTACGAGCAGTACTTC. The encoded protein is CASSWDRVSYEQYF.

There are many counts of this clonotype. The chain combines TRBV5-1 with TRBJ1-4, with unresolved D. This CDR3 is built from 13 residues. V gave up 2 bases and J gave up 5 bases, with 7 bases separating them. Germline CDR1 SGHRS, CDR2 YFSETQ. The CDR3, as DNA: TGCGCCAGCAGCTTACAAGAAAATGAAAAACTGTTTTTT. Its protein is CASSLQENEKLFF.

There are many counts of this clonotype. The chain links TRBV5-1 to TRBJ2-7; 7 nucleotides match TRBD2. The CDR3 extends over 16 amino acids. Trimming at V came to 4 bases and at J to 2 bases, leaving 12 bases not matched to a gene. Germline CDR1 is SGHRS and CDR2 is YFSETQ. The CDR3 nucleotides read TGCGCCAGCAGCCCTACCTACGGGACTATTACCTACGAGCAGTACTTC. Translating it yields CASSPTYGTITYEQYF. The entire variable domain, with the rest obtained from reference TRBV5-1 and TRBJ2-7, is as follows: KAGVTQTPRYLIKTRGQQVTLSCSPISGHRSVSWYQQTPGQGLQFLFEYFSETQRNKGNFPGRFSGRQFSNSRSEMNVSTLELGDSALYLCASSPTYGTITYEQYFGPGTRLTVT.

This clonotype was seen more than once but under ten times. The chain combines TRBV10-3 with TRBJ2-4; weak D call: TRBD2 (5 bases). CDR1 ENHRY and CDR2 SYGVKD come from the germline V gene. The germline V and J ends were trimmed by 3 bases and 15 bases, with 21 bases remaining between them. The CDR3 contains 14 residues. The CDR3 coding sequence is TGTGCCATCAGTGAAGCGGCGGTTGAGGCCTCGCGGTACTTC. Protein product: CAISEAAVEASRYF.

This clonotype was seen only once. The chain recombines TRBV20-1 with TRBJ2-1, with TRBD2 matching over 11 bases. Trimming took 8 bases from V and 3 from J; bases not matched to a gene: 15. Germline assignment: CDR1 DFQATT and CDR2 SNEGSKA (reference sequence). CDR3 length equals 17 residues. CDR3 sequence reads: CSSRTSGSSLGYNEQFF. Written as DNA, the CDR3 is TGCAGTTCCCGGACTAGCGGGTCCTCTTTAGGCTACAATGAGCAGTTCTTC.

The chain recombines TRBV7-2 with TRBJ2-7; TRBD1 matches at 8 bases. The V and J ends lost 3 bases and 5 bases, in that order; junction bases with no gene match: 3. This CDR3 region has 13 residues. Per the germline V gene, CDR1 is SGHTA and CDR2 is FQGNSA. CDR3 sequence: CASSLNRGDEQYF. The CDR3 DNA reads TGTGCCAGCAGCTTGAACAGGGGGGACGAGCAGTACTTC.

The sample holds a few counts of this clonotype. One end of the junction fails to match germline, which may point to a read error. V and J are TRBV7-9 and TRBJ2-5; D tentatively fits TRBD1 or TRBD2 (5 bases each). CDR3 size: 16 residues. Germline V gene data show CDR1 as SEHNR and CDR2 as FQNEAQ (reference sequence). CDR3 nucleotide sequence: TGTGCCAGCAGCGTCCGGGACGCTCCTTACCAAGAGACACAGTACTTC. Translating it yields CASSVRDAPYQETQYF.

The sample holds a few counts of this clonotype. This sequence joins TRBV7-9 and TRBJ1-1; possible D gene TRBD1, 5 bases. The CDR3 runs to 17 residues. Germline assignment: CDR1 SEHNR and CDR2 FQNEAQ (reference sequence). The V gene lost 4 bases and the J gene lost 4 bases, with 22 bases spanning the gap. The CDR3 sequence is CASSSHLGQGKGTEAFF. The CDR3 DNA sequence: TGTGCCAGCAGCTCACATTTAGGCCAGGGTAAGGGCACTGAAGCTTTCTTT.

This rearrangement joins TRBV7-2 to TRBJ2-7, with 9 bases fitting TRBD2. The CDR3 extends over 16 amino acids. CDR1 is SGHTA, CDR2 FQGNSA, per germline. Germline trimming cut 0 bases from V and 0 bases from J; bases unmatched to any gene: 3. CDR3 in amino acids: CASSLAWRGGSYEQYF. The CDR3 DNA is TGTGCCAGCAGCTTAGCTTGGCGGGGGGGCTCCTACGAGCAGTACTTC.

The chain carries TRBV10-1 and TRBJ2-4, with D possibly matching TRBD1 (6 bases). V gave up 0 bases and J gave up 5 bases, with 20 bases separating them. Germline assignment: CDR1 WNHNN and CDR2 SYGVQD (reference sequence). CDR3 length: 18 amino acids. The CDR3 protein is CASSESLGQGPRENIQYF. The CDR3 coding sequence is TGCGCCAGCAGTGAGTCGTTAGGGCAGGGGCCCCGGGAAAACATTCAGTACTTC.

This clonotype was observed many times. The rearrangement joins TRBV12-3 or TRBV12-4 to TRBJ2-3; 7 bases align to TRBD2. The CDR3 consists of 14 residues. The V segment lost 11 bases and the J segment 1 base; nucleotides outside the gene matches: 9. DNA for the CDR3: TGTGCCGTAAACGGGGAGGGCGGCACAGATACGCAGTATTTT. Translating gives CAVNGEGGTDTQYF.

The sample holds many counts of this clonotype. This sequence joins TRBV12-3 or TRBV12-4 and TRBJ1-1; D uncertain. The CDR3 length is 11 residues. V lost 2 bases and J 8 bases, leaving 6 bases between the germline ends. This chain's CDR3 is CASSLTTEAFF. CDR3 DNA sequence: TGTGCCAGCAGTTTAACGACCGAAGCTTTCTTT.

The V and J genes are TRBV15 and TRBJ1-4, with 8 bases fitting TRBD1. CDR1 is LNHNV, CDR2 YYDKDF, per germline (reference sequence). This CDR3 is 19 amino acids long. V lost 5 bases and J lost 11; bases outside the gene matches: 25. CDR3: CATSESQARDRTTGGKLFF. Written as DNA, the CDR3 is TGTGCCACCAGCGAATCTCAGGCCCGGGACAGGACAACTGGTGGGAAACTGTTTTTT.

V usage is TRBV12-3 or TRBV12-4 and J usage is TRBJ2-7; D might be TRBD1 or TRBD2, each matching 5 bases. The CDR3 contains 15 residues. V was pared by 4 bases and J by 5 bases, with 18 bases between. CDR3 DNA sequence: TGTGCCAGCAGTTCTATCCGGGGCCCCTGGGACGAGCAGTACTTC. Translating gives CASSSIRGPWDEQYF.

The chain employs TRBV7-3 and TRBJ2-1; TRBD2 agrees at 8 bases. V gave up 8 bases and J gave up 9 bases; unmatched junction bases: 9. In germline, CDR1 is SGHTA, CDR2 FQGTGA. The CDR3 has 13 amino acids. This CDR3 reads CASGPGAGGEQFF. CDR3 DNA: TGTGCCAGCGGACCGGGGGCGGGAGGTGAGCAGTTCTTC.

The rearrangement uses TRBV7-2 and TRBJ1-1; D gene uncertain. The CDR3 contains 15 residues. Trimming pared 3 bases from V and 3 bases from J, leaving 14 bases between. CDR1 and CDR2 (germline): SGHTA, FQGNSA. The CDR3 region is CASSFTAYGDTEAFF. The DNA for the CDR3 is TGTGCCAGCAGCTTCACGGCGTATGGGGACACTGAAGCTTTCTTT.